This TCR beta chain originates from a study of cytomegalovirus exposure and HLA in healthy donors. Study results and caveats: DRB1 had the most TCR associations and HLA-C the fewest, a later analysis found, with rates varying by HLA locus. Based on reports, TCR beta sequences accurately predicted HLA-A and HLA-B alleles for most subjects. Later work found most CMV-associated TCR beta chains apparently HLA-restricted.

Nobody wrote down the CMV serostatus of this donor. To note about this clone: Its antigen is unidentified.

The study ran its PCR with 60 Vbeta and 13 Jbeta primers. Profiling relied on immunoSEQ multiplex PCR, and the TCRdb table lists in-frame clones only, not all of them. Among about 140,000 clones listed, around 73% were seen once. The CDR3 is 15 amino acids. Per the germline V gene, CDR1 is SGDLS and CDR2 is YYNGEE. With 0 bases clipped from V and 6 bases from J, the junction kept 4 bases outside the gene matches. Material for sequencing was PBMCs. V usage is TRBV9 and J usage is TRBJ1-5; 9 bases are shared with TRBD1. This TCR was sampled from a human donor in good health. Here the CDR3 reads CASSVDAGQGQPQHF. The CDR3 bases are TGTGCCAGCAGCGTAGATGCGGGACAGGGTCAGCCCCAGCATTTT.